This T cell receptor beta chain was recovered during a study of response to subunit inactivated influenza vaccine (dated by TCRdb to between 2017 and 2018). About the study as a whole: To follow how T cells responded to a trivalent subunit inactivated influenza vaccine, the researchers relied on deep quantitative profiling of the T cell receptor repertoire.

The library was generated by RT-PCR. TCRdb records Illumina HiSeq 2500 as the sequencer. TCRdb passed the public sequencing reads through fastp at Q25 and MiXCR, retaining productive beta sequences. Each CDR3 protein appears once, grouped with its most common genes and DNA. The table for this sample lists around 500,000 distinct CDR3 sequences; approximately 9.9% of them were counted only once. The ten largest clonotypes hold 9.5% to 15% of the sample. Results and caveats for the whole study, not just this receptor: The authors suggested that each seasonal influenza vaccination may recruit only a limited number of new T cells.

Concerning this clonotype: The antigen it binds to is not known. It has no much larger one-base neighbor in the sample; base qualities were not kept.

The time point label, read with the paper, signifies: around 42 days after influenza vaccine administration. Trimming costs V 1 base and J 5 bases, and their ends lie 8 bases apart. According to the germline V gene (reference sequence), CDR1 reads DFQATT and CDR2 reads SNEGSKA. From the cysteine through the phenylalanine, the CDR3 covers 12 amino acids. Only the CDR3 part of the read is kept: 36 bases, read in frame from the first base. The receptor chain draws on TRBV20-1 and TRBJ2-5, with the D gene uncertain. The receptor's source is a man in his fifties who received an inactivated influenza vaccine. Donor details come from another sample of the same person, matched by shared clones. The source was PBMCs from blood, collected around seven weeks after vaccination. Here is the DNA: TGCAGTGCTAGAGCGTTGCGGGAGACCCAGTACTTC. Translated, it gives CSARALRETQYF.